This T cell receptor (beta chain) derives from a study of T cells in localized non-small cell lung cancer. Germline lookup yields CDR1 KGHSH and CDR2 LQKENI. V was shortened by 3 bases and J by 1 base, with 18 bases between the two germline ends. The CDR3 is 17 amino acids. Details on this clone: The antigen remains unidentified.

Notes on the study in general: Sequencing was limited to one tumor region, leaving the possibility of heterogeneity open. Of the tissues analyzed, uninvolved adjacent lung showed maximal T cell clonality, greater than tumor.

Sequencing was performed with immunoSEQ multiplex PCR; in TCRdb, only in-frame clones are kept and a portion is missing. The repertoire holds about 1,400 clones, with around a third as singletons. The chain employs TRBV18 and TRBJ2-5; no firm D call. The clonotype originates from a male donor aged 60 or over with stage II squamous cell lung carcinoma. The sample consisted of lung tumor tissue, taken before any cancer treatment. CDR3 nucleotide sequence: TGTGCCAGCTCACCTATCGGGCCTGGATCGGCCCAAGAGACCCAGTACTTC. Its translation: CASSPIGPGSAQETQYF.